This T cell receptor beta chain is drawn from a study of blood T cells in healthy people across ages. In this sample, this clonotype turned up many times. From germline, CDR1 is SQVTM and CDR2 ANQGSEA. The CDR3 loop spans 12 amino acids. The V segment lost 7 bases and the J segment 4 bases; nucleotides outside the gene matches: 4. Sample-barcoded 5' priming and a J-beta primer mix drove a second PCR of roughly 6 to 12 cycles. In TCRdb, the 5' RACE reads were re-called with MiXCR into one record per CDR3 protein. The top ten clones hold about 30% of a sample with around 280,000 distinct CDR3 sequences, 27% of them seen once.

The sequence derives from a woman aged 70-85 years in good health. Sequencing was performed on blood. The chain has TRBV29-1 and TRBJ2-3; 8 positions match TRBD1. Here the CDR3 DNA reads TGCAGCGCGGGGACAGGCGCAGATACGCAGTATTTT. Encoded protein: CSAGTGADTQYF.